The clone carrying this T cell receptor (beta chain) has just one count. Its antigen is unidentified. The assay was immunoSEQ multiplex PCR, and TCRdb's table has in-frame clones only and misses some. Here the sample spans approximately 150,000 clones, more than 80% being singletons. The data derive from a study of T cell responses to AZD1222 COVID-19 vaccine. Study-level findings and limits: At baseline, just six or seven AZD1222 recipients tested seropositive. Spike regions recognized by vaccine-associated CD4 TCRs spanned the protein, led by 160-218 and 743-854. Per reports, nearly half of all spike-specific TCRs target regions that are unmutated in variants. There were mostly white British donors and more females than males, and clonal diversity was possibly underestimated.

J gave up 1 base and V 6 bases, and 9 bases lay outside the gene matches. The CDR3 totals 16 residues. Germline lookup yields CDR1 LNHDA and CDR2 SQIVND (reference sequence). This sequence was found in an adult who received the MenACWY meningococcal vaccine as a control. The chain has TRBV19 and TRBJ1-1; TRBD1 matches 9 bases. This specimen consisted of peripheral blood, obtained 28 days after the second dose of the MenACWY control vaccine. The CDR3 loop is CASSRDRGFGNTEAFF. Here the CDR3 DNA reads TGTGCCAGTAGCCGAGACAGGGGGTTCGGGAACACTGAAGCTTTCTTT.